This T cell receptor (beta chain) was found in a study of OX40 agonist ivuxolimab in advanced cancers. This clone was observed once. CDR3 length: 11 amino acids. V was pared by 6 bases and J by 7 bases, with 6 bases between. The germline V gene encodes CDR1 MNHEY and CDR2 SMNVEV (reference sequence). This table comes from immunoSEQ multiplex PCR, and its TCRdb copy is limited to in-frame clones, with some not included. The sample comprises 42,000 or so clones, approximately 87% of which are singletons, and roughly 33% rests with the top ten. The clonotype was recovered from an adult with an advanced solid tumor such as melanoma, head and neck, liver or kidney cancer. Material: CD4+ or CD8+ T cells sorted from blood, obtained in a trial of the OX40 agonist ivuxolimab. V is TRBV27 and J is TRBJ2-2; D ambiguous. CDR3 region: CASRQSGELFF. CDR3 nucleotide sequence: TGTGCCAGCAGACAGAGCGGGGAGCTGTTTTTT.